This paragraph reports one T cell receptor (beta chain). What it recognizes is unknown. Primers used in a second PCR of roughly 7 to 12 cycles were a sample-barcoded 5' primer and a J-beta primer mix. Each cDNA molecule was tagged by a template-switch adaptor with 12 random nucleotides. From the 5' RACE reads, TCRdb called clonotypes with MiXCR, one entry per CDR3 protein. The sample lists about 800,000 distinct CDR3 sequences, around 50% occurring once. Unmatched junction bases numbered 9, after V lost 4 bases and J lost 1 base. The CDR3 sequence is 17 residues long. Germline assignment: CDR1 DFQATT and CDR2 SNEGSKA (reference sequence). The data stem from a study of blood T cells in healthy people across ages. Background on the study: About one barcoded beta molecule per two T cells came from capture by template switching. Study-level results: Both higher diversity and more naive CD4+ cells marked long-lived donors when set against aged donors.

Sample: blood. This chain links TRBV20-1 with TRBJ2-6, with 8 bases aligning to TRBD2. The clonotype originates from a man aged 80 or over in good health. CDR3 amino acids: CSATGGSIKSGANVLTF. Here the CDR3 DNA reads TGCAGTGCTACGGGGGGGTCAATTAAATCTGGGGCCAACGTCCTGACTTTC.